This T cell receptor beta chain was identified during a study of radiotherapy plus CTLA-4 blockade in lung cancer. Study-wide background: With roughly 30% of patients having disease control, objective responses were seen in about 17%.

Clones were sequenced by immunoSEQ multiplex PCR, and TCRdb holds only the in-frame ones, with some missing. The sample shows 55,000 to 75,000 clones, around 69% of them seen only once. Each patient with chemo-refractory metastatic non-small-cell lung cancer was treated with focal radiation plus CTLA-4 blockade using ipilimumab. This clone turned up a few times. Antigen: not known. This CDR3 region has 13 residues. The germline V gene has CDR1 MDHEN and CDR2 SYDVKM. Trimming took 7 bases from V and 0 from J, leaving 7 bases between them. Whole-study findings and limits: Early clone dynamics of blood T cells, plus interferon-beta, reportedly predicted response best. Radiotherapy was combined with ipilimumab, and tumor-derived TCR clones then expanded in blood.

The rearrangement uses TRBV28 and TRBJ2-4, with D unresolved. This clonotype was obtained from a human donor with non-small cell lung cancer whose response to radiotherapy plus ipilimumab could not be evaluated. Some clones in this sample may be carry-over from other donors' samples. The material was peripheral blood, obtained from a patient treated with radiotherapy plus ipilimumab. The DNA of the CDR3 is TGTGCCAGCAACAGCCTAGCCAAAAACATTCAGTACTTC. This codes for CASNSLAKNIQYF.